A selection of T cell receptor beta chains follows, all from one sample in a study of response to subunit inactivated influenza vaccine. TCRdb analysed the RT-PCR reads with MiXCR anew, one entry per CDR3 protein. This table holds approximately 290,000 distinct CDR3 sequences, 22% found once. The sample in question was PBMCs from blood, obtained around 22 months after vaccination. Receptors originate from a man in his fifties or sixties who received an inactivated influenza vaccine. Each CDR3 is given with its conserved first and last residue. Each record gives: J gene, CDR3 length, clone size, V gene, D gene, CDR3 protein, CDR3 DNA. D genes are given only for firm matches. Clone size appears in some rows only: once, few, many, or a class for an expanded clone.

j_call: TRBJ1-4
cdr3_length: 17
clone_size: .
v_call: TRBV7-9
d_call: TRBD1
cdr3_aa: CASSSTGGGFSNEKLFF
cdr3_nt: TGTGCCAGCAGCTCGACAGGGGGCGGATTCTCTAATGAAAAACTGTTTTTT

j_call: TRBJ2-1
cdr3_length: 13
clone_size: .
v_call: TRBV7-8
d_call: TRBD1
cdr3_aa: CASMLQGAAAQFF
cdr3_nt: TGTGCCAGCATGCTACAGGGGGCTGCTGCCCAGTTCTTC

j_call: TRBJ2-3
cdr3_length: 16
clone_size: few
v_call: TRBV4-2
d_call: TRBD2
cdr3_aa: CASSPRTSGITDTQYF
cdr3_nt: TGTGCCAGCAGCCCCCGGACTAGCGGGATAACAGATACGCAGTATTTT

j_call: TRBJ2-7
cdr3_length: 14
clone_size: many
v_call: TRBV28
d_call: TRBD2
cdr3_aa: CASSLSGRPYEQYF
cdr3_nt: TGTGCCAGCAGCCTCAGCGGGAGGCCCTACGAGCAGTACTTC

j_call: TRBJ2-3
cdr3_length: 14
clone_size: .
v_call: TRBV12-3/TRBV12-4
d_call: TRBD1
cdr3_aa: CASSLDRGRDTQYF
cdr3_nt: TGTGCCAGCAGTTTAGACAGGGGGCGAGATACGCAGTATTTT

j_call: TRBJ1-5
cdr3_length: 15
clone_size: .
v_call: TRBV27
d_call: TRBD1
cdr3_aa: CASRKDRDFNQPQHF
cdr3_nt: TGTGCCAGCAGAAAAGACAGGGATTTCAATCAGCCCCAGCATTTT

j_call: TRBJ2-2
cdr3_length: 15
clone_size: .
v_call: TRBV7-2
d_call: .
cdr3_aa: CASSLKQGRVGELFF
cdr3_nt: TGTGCCAGCAGCTTAAAACAGGGGAGGGTTGGGGAGCTGTTTTTT

j_call: TRBJ2-7
cdr3_length: 12
clone_size: .
v_call: TRBV20-1
d_call: .
cdr3_aa: CSASGSIYEQYF
cdr3_nt: TGCAGTGCTAGCGGGAGTATCTACGAGCAGTACTTC

j_call: TRBJ2-2
cdr3_length: 13
clone_size: .
v_call: TRBV27
d_call: .
cdr3_aa: CASSLGIAGELFF
cdr3_nt: TGTGCCAGCAGTTTGGGGATTGCCGGGGAGCTGTTTTTT

j_call: TRBJ2-7
cdr3_length: 13
clone_size: few
v_call: TRBV6-5
d_call: .
cdr3_aa: CASSYPGTNEQYF
cdr3_nt: TGTGCCAGCAGTTACCCCGGGACGAACGAGCAGTACTTC

j_call: TRBJ2-1
cdr3_length: 15
clone_size: many
v_call: TRBV12-3/TRBV12-4
d_call: .
cdr3_aa: CASSLFSASYNEQFF
cdr3_nt: TGTGCCAGCAGTTTATTCAGCGCCTCCTACAATGAGCAGTTCTTC

j_call: TRBJ2-7
cdr3_length: 13
clone_size: .
v_call: TRBV24-1
d_call: .
cdr3_aa: CATRRSGDYEQYF
cdr3_nt: TGTGCCACCAGGCGTTCCGGAGACTACGAGCAGTACTTC

j_call: TRBJ1-1
cdr3_length: 17
clone_size: many
v_call: TRBV28
d_call: TRBD1
cdr3_aa: CASNLLGTGERNTEAFF
cdr3_nt: TGTGCCAGCAATCTTCTCGGGACAGGGGAAAGGAACACTGAAGCTTTCTTT

j_call: TRBJ1-6
cdr3_length: 14
clone_size: .
v_call: TRBV20-1
d_call: .
cdr3_aa: CSAAPADYNSPLHF
cdr3_nt: TGCAGTGCCGCCCCCGCAGACTATAATTCACCCCTCCACTTT

j_call: TRBJ2-1
cdr3_length: 18
clone_size: many
v_call: TRBV11-1
d_call: TRBD2
cdr3_aa: CASSLPFRLAGEQGEQFF
cdr3_nt: TGTGCCAGCAGCTTACCCTTCAGACTAGCGGGGGAACAGGGGGAGCAGTTCTTC

j_call: TRBJ2-2
cdr3_length: 15
clone_size: .
v_call: TRBV4-3
d_call: TRBD1
cdr3_aa: CASSQDWDRRRELFF
cdr3_nt: TGCGCCAGCAGCCAAGATTGGGACAGGCGGAGGGAGCTGTTTTTT

j_call: TRBJ1-1
cdr3_length: 16
clone_size: many
v_call: TRBV19
d_call: .
cdr3_aa: CASSPRDWAGISEAFF
cdr3_nt: TGTGCCAGTAGTCCCCGGGACTGGGCCGGAATCTCTGAAGCTTTCTTT

j_call: TRBJ2-4
cdr3_length: 12
clone_size: few
v_call: TRBV20-1
d_call: TRBD1
cdr3_aa: CSAPTGANIQYF
cdr3_nt: TGCAGTGCTCCGACAGGGGCAAACATTCAGTACTTC

j_call: TRBJ2-7
cdr3_length: 14
clone_size: .
v_call: TRBV7-9
d_call: TRBD1
cdr3_aa: CASGKQGEDYEQYF
cdr3_nt: TGTGCCAGCGGAAAACAGGGGGAGGACTACGAGCAGTACTTC

j_call: TRBJ2-7
cdr3_length: 11
clone_size: many
v_call: TRBV10-3
d_call: .
cdr3_aa: CAISVEYEQYF
cdr3_nt: TGTGCCATCAGTGTAGAATACGAGCAGTACTTC

j_call: TRBJ1-5
cdr3_length: 15
clone_size: .
v_call: TRBV6-2/TRBV6-3
d_call: .
cdr3_aa: CASSYTGVTNQPQHF
cdr3_nt: TGTGCCAGCAGTTATACGGGGGTGACCAATCAGCCCCAGCATTTT

j_call: TRBJ1-1
cdr3_length: 13
clone_size: .
v_call: TRBV14
d_call: .
cdr3_aa: CASSQGRGAEAFF
cdr3_nt: TGTGCCAGCAGCCAAGGACGGGGGGCTGAAGCTTTCTTT

j_call: TRBJ1-6
cdr3_length: 14
clone_size: .
v_call: TRBV7-2
d_call: .
cdr3_aa: CASSSGPHNSPLHF
cdr3_nt: TGTGCCAGCAGCTCCGGACCTCATAATTCACCCCTCCACTTT

j_call: TRBJ2-7
cdr3_length: 16
clone_size: .
v_call: TRBV14
d_call: TRBD1
cdr3_aa: CASSHLPGQGPYEQYF
cdr3_nt: TGTGCCAGCAGCCATCTACCGGGACAGGGGCCCTACGAGCAGTACTTC

j_call: TRBJ2-5
cdr3_length: 18
clone_size: .
v_call: TRBV5-1
d_call: .
cdr3_aa: CASSLTSGRTLLSETQYF
cdr3_nt: TGCGCCAGCAGCTTGACGAGCGGCCGAACTCTTCTTTCCGAGACCCAGTACTTC

j_call: TRBJ1-2
cdr3_length: 16
clone_size: few
v_call: TRBV19
d_call: .
cdr3_aa: CASSTDRSGTAYGYTF
cdr3_nt: TGTGCCAGTAGTACGGACCGTTCAGGGACTGCCTATGGCTACACCTTC

j_call: TRBJ2-1
cdr3_length: 15
clone_size: .
v_call: TRBV9
d_call: TRBD1
cdr3_aa: CASSVDRGEDNEQFF
cdr3_nt: TGTGCCAGCAGCGTAGACAGGGGCGAGGACAATGAGCAGTTCTTC

j_call: TRBJ2-5
cdr3_length: 14
clone_size: few
v_call: TRBV4-2
d_call: .
cdr3_aa: CASSQEEGRETQYF
cdr3_nt: TGTGCCAGCAGCCAAGAAGAGGGGAGGGAGACCCAGTACTTC